One and the same sample provided the 30 T cell receptor beta chains below, sequenced in a study of response to subunit inactivated influenza vaccine. TCRdb re-derived calls from the RT-PCR reads in MiXCR, one entry per CDR3 protein. Of around 580,000 distinct CDR3 sequences in the sample, 14% were seen once. Sequencing used PBMCs from blood, obtained 11 to 12 days after vaccination. Receptors originate from a man aged 50-60 years who received an inactivated influenza vaccine.

This clonotype was seen a few times. The chain employs TRBV3-1 and TRBJ1-2; possible D gene TRBD1, 5 bases. The V and J ends lost 1 base and 8 bases respectively, with 11 bases between them. CDR1 and CDR2 (germline): LGHDT, YNNKEL (reference sequence). The CDR3 has 13 residues. The CDR3 loop reads CASSQVQGGGYTF. DNA of the CDR3: TGTGCCAGCAGCCAAGTCCAGGGAGGCGGCTACACCTTC.

The chain recombines TRBV6-2 or TRBV6-3 with TRBJ2-5, with 8 nucleotides matching TRBD1. Germline V gene sequence: CDR1 MNHEY, CDR2 SVGEGT. The V gene end was trimmed by 4 bases and the J gene end by 0 bases; junction bases not matched to a gene: 7. The CDR3 spans 16 residues. The CDR3 sequence: CASSLAGTGHQETQYF. CDR3 DNA sequence: TGTGCCAGCAGTTTGGCCGGGACAGGCCACCAAGAGACCCAGTACTTC.

This clonotype was detected only a few times. The chain has TRBV11-2 and TRBJ2-3; D might be TRBD2 (6 bases). The V gene lost 1 base and the J gene lost 1 base, with 9 bases spanning the gap. Germline loops: CDR1 SGHAT, CDR2 FQNNGV. The CDR3 length is 15 residues. CDR3: CASSLVWGGTDTQYF. The CDR3 DNA sequence: TGTGCCAGCAGCTTAGTTTGGGGGGGCACAGATACGCAGTATTTT. Together with reference TRBV11-2 and TRBJ2-3, the CDR3 gives the full variable domain: EAGVAQSPRYKIIEKRQSVAFWCNPISGHATLYWYQQILGQGPKLLIQFQNNGVVDDSQLPKDRFSAERLKGVDSTLKIQPAKLEDSAVYLCASSLVWGGTDTQYFGPGTRLTVL.

This chain connects TRBV3-1 to TRBJ2-1, with TRBD2 identical over 9 bases. In germline, CDR1 is LGHDT, CDR2 YNNKEL (reference sequence). The junction had 16 bases not matched to a gene; V was cut back by 0 bases and J by 7 bases. This CDR3 region has 19 residues. CDR3 protein: CASSQDIPWAGGRGNEQFF. CDR3 nucleotides: TGTGCCAGCAGCCAAGATATCCCTTGGGCGGGGGGGAGAGGAAATGAGCAGTTCTTC.

This clonotype was counted at least ten times. The V call is TRBV7-9, the J call TRBJ1-1; D gene ambiguous. Trimming left V 2 bases short and J 5 bases short, with 9 bases between. The germline gives CDR1 SEHNR, CDR2 FQNEAQ (reference sequence). CDR3 size: 13 residues. DNA of the CDR3: TGTGCCAGCAGCTTATATTCTAGGACTGAAGCTTTCTTT. This gives the protein CASSLYSRTEAFF.

CDR3: CASSSGDYYEQYF. Written as DNA, the CDR3 is TGCGCCAGCAGCTCTGGGGATTACTACGAGCAGTACTTC. The rearrangement uses TRBV5-1 and TRBJ2-7; no firm D call. The V end was cut by 3 bases, the J end by 3 bases, with 10 bases between. CDR1 and CDR2 (germline): SGHRS, YFSETQ. This CDR3 is built from 13 residues. Full variable domain (rest looked up from reference TRBV5-1 and TRBJ2-7): KAGVTQTPRYLIKTRGQQVTLSCSPISGHRSVSWYQQTPGQGLQFLFEYFSETQRNKGNFPGRFSGRQFSNSRSEMNVSTLELGDSALYLCASSSGDYYEQYFGPGTRLTVT.

The chain has TRBV5-1 and TRBJ2-3; D is perhaps TRBD1 (6 bases). This CDR3 has 13 residues. The germline CDR1 and CDR2 sequences are SGHRS and YFSETQ. V was cut by 3 bases and J by 3 bases, with 8 bases left in between. The chain's CDR3 is CASSWGQTDTQYF. CDR3 DNA: TGCGCCAGCAGCTGGGGACAAACAGATACGCAGTATTTT.

The V gene is TRBV5-1, the J gene TRBJ1-1, with no clear D. The germline V gene encodes CDR1 SGHRS and CDR2 YFSETQ. CDR3 length: 14 residues. V lost 1 base and J lost 1, with 8 bases in between. The CDR3 reads CASSLFKENTEAFF. The CDR3 nucleotides are TGCGCCAGCAGCTTGTTTAAGGAGAACACTGAAGCTTTCTTT.

This rearrangement joins TRBV3-1 to TRBJ2-7; 9 nucleotides align to TRBD2. V lost 3 bases to trimming and J lost 6 bases; unmatched junction nucleotides: 6. Per germline, CDR1 LGHDT and CDR2 YNNKEL (reference sequence). This CDR3 region has 14 residues. In nucleotides, the CDR3 is TGTGCCAGCAGCCACACTAGCGGGTCTGCCGAGCAGTACTTC. It translates to CASSHTSGSAEQYF.

The J gene is TRBJ2-5, the V gene TRBV7-2, with D perhaps matching TRBD2 (6 bases). Germline CDR1 is SGHTA and CDR2 is FQGNSA. V was shortened by 1 base and J by 5 bases, with 17 bases between the two germline ends. This CDR3 spans 16 amino acids. This CDR3 is CASSLVGRREWETQYF. The CDR3 DNA sequence: TGTGCCAGCAGCTTAGTCGGTAGACGGGAGTGGGAGACCCAGTACTTC.

This CDR3 reads CASSFSGNYNEQFF. CDR3 DNA: TGTGCCAGCAGTTTTAGCGGCAACTACAATGAGCAGTTCTTC. The chain has TRBV12-3 or TRBV12-4 and TRBJ2-1; perhaps TRBD2 as D (6 bases). V dropped 3 bases and J dropped 3 bases, with 9 bases sitting between them. The CDR3 runs 14 residues.

CDR3 nucleotide sequence: TGTGCCAGCAGTGAATGGATACTTAGCAATCAGCCCCAGCATTTT. This translates into CASSEWILSNQPQHF. The rearrangement uses TRBV6-1 and TRBJ1-5; D is undetermined. This CDR3 comprises 15 residues. Deletions cut 2 bases from V and 0 bases from J, with 8 bases between. Germline lookup yields CDR1 MNHNS and CDR2 SASEGT.

This clonotype was observed a few times. The chain has TRBV7-8 and TRBJ2-7, with D possibly matching TRBD2 (6 bases). Trimming removed 5 bases from V and 2 bases from J, with 13 bases in between. The germline gives CDR1 SGHVS, CDR2 FQNEAQ. CDR3 length equals 14 residues. The CDR3 DNA follows: TGTGCCAGCAGCCGGGACTGGGCAACCTACGAGCAGTACTTC. Translated: CASSRDWATYEQYF.

The chain employs TRBV20-1 and TRBJ2-7; the match to TRBD2 covers 9 bases. The CDR3 runs 15 residues. The V gene end was trimmed by 0 bases and the J gene end by 7 bases; junction bases not matched to a gene: 10. Germline CDR1 DFQATT, CDR2 SNEGSKA (reference sequence). The CDR3 DNA reads TGCAGTGCTAGAGACGGCGCGGGAGGGCCCGGGGAGCAGTACTTC. It specifies CSARDGAGGPGEQYF.

This clonotype was counted a few times. The chain uses TRBV27 and TRBJ2-1; 9 bases are a match to TRBD2. The junction had 9 bases not matched to a gene; V was cut back by 5 bases and J by 7 bases. Looked up from germline, CDR1 is MNHEY and CDR2 is SMNVEV (reference sequence). The CDR3 consists of 15 residues. The CDR3 region has the DNA TGTGCCAGCAGTAAACCGGGACTAGCAACAAATGAGCAGTTCTTC. This translates into CASSKPGLATNEQFF.

This clonotype has a handful of counts. The chain is built from TRBV29-1 and TRBJ2-3; D gene unclear. CDR1 and CDR2 (germline): SQVTM, ANQGSEA. The CDR3 has 15 amino acids. The V gene lost 3 bases and the J gene lost 3 bases, with 16 bases spanning the gap. CDR3 sequence (DNA): TGCAGCGTTGACGGCTCCCAAGGGCGAACAGATACGCAGTATTTT. Residues: CSVDGSQGRTDTQYF.

This clonotype has a handful of counts. V is TRBV10-3 and J is TRBJ2-5; 8 positions agree with TRBD1. The junction had 6 bases not matched to a gene; V was cut back by 11 bases and J by 1 base. Germline V lookup: CDR1 ENHRY, CDR2 SYGVKD. The CDR3 sequence is 13 residues long. CDR3 bases: TGTGCCGCCAAGGGACAGGCCCAAGAGACCCAGTACTTC. This sequence encodes CAAKGQAQETQYF.

This rearrangement joins TRBV20-1 to TRBJ2-7; D possibly corresponds to TRBD1 (5 bases). CDR1 DFQATT and CDR2 SNEGSKA come from the germline V gene (reference sequence). Trimming removed 2 bases from V and 2 bases from J, with 13 bases in between. The CDR3 length is 14 residues. CDR3 coding DNA: TGCAGTGCTAGACCCAGGGAAAATACCTACGAGCAGTACTTC. Translated: CSARPRENTYEQYF.

The chain couples TRBV20-1 to TRBJ2-5, with D possibly matching TRBD2 (6 bases). The germline CDR1 and CDR2 sequences are DFQATT and SNEGSKA (reference sequence). Between the trimmed V and J ends, which lost 5 bases and 5 bases, there was a span of 21 bases. The CDR3 covers 15 residues. CDR3 in amino acids: CSADRPGRGTETQYF. The DNA of the CDR3 is TGCAGTGCTGATCGGCCTGGACGGGGGACGGAGACCCAGTACTTC.

The chain carries TRBV29-1 and TRBJ1-4; 9 bases line up with TRBD1. The CDR3 contains 15 residues. Germline CDR1 SQVTM, CDR2 ANQGSEA. With V trimmed by 1 base and J by 8 bases, 8 bases remained unmatched. CDR3 nucleotides: TGCAGCGTTGAAGCGGACAGGGGCCGAGGGGAAAAACTGTTTTTT. Translation gives CSVEADRGRGEKLFF.

This clonotype was seen a few times. The J gene is TRBJ1-2, the V gene TRBV28; possible D gene TRBD1, 5 bases. The ends were cut back, 8 bases at V and 4 bases at J, with 17 bases in the middle. Germline V lookup: CDR1 MDHEN, CDR2 SYDVKM. The CDR3 is 14 residues long. Here the CDR3 DNA reads TGTGCCAGCGCCTTCGGCAGGGTTTCCTATGGCTACACCTTC. It translates to CASAFGRVSYGYTF.

This clonotype was observed a handful of times. The CDR3 region is CASSGGVGRDIYEQYF. In DNA form, the CDR3 reads TGTGCCAGCAGCGGGGGGGTTGGAAGAGATATCTACGAGCAGTACTTC. The chain carries TRBV7-9 and TRBJ2-7, with 7 bases matching TRBD2. Germline V gene sequence: CDR1 SEHNR, CDR2 FQNEAQ (reference sequence). The V and J ends lost 5 bases and 3 bases, in that order; junction bases with no gene match: 13. The CDR3 has 16 residues.

This clonotype was picked up a small number of times. The rearrangement joins TRBV20-1 to TRBJ2-7; D possibly matches TRBD1 or TRBD2 (5 bases each). V was clipped by 3 bases and J by 6 bases, with 18 bases between them. The CDR3 totals 14 residues. The V gene's germline CDR1 is DFQATT and CDR2 SNEGSKA (reference sequence). The CDR3 DNA reads as TGCAGTGCTAGCGGGGCACCTCCCATTTCCGAGCAGTACTTC. Translating gives CSASGAPPISEQYF.

The chain has TRBV5-1 and TRBJ2-7; 10 bases are a match to TRBD1. CDR3 length: 15 residues. The germline gives CDR1 SGHRS, CDR2 YFSETQ. V trimming: 4 bases; J trimming: 0 bases; junction bases outside the gene matches: 4. CDR3: CASSPTGGNSYEQYF. The CDR3 region has the DNA TGCGCCAGCAGCCCGACAGGGGGCAACTCCTACGAGCAGTACTTC.

V gene TRBV9 combines with J gene TRBJ2-1, with D perhaps TRBD1 or TRBD2 (5 bases each). CDR1 is SGDLS and CDR2 is YYNGEE in the germline V gene. The CDR3 is made up of 19 amino acids. Trimming cost V 0 bases and J 2 bases, with 21 bases left between them. DNA of the CDR3: TGTGCCAGCAGCGTAGATCTGGCCGGGGCCCGAGCCCCCTACAATGAGCAGTTCTTC. It encodes CASSVDLAGARAPYNEQFF. Full variable domain (rest looked up from reference TRBV9 and TRBJ2-1): DSGVTQTPKHLITATGQRVTLRCSPRSGDLSVYWYQQSLDQGLQFLIQYYNGEERAKGNILERFSAQQFPDLHSELNLSSLELGDSALYFCASSVDLAGARAPYNEQFFGPGTRLTVL.

There are a few counts of this clonotype. The rearrangement joins TRBV29-1 to TRBJ2-7; D is uncertain. The V end lost 4 bases, the J end lost 5 bases, and 12 bases lay between the germline ends. Per the germline V gene, CDR1 is SQVTM and CDR2 is ANQGSEA. This CDR3 comprises 12 residues. This chain's CDR3 is CSVANDLDEQYF. As DNA, the CDR3 is TGCAGCGTTGCAAACGATTTGGACGAGCAGTACTTC.

This clonotype has a handful of counts. The chain uses TRBV7-2 and TRBJ2-2, with 8 bases fitting TRBD2. Germline V CDR1 and CDR2: SGHTA, FQGNSA. With V trimmed by 3 bases and J by 4 bases, 7 bases remained unmatched. The CDR3 has 16 amino acids. The DNA for the CDR3 is TGTGCCAGCAGCTTGGATGGCGGGGGGCTCACCGGGGAGCTGTTTTTT. Residues: CASSLDGGGLTGELFF. The variable domain in full, completed from reference TRBV7-2 and TRBJ2-2, reads GAGVSQSPSNKVTEKGKDVELRCDPISGHTALYWYRQSLGQGLEFLIYFQGNSAPDKSGLPSDRFSAERTGGSVSTLTIQRTQQEDSAVYLCASSLDGGGLTGELFFGEGSRLTVL.

This clonotype turned up a few times. This chain joins TRBV5-1 and TRBJ2-5; D is unresolved. Trimming removed 4 bases at V and 0 bases at J, with 10 bases between. Germline CDR1 reads SGHRS; CDR2 reads YFSETQ. The CDR3 extends over 14 amino acids. The CDR3: CASSNPTYQETQYF. CDR3 DNA sequence: TGCGCCAGCAGCAATCCAACTTACCAAGAGACCCAGTACTTC.

The genes are TRBV5-1 and TRBJ2-2; D is unclear. The CDR3 length is 14 residues. Germline CDR1 is SGHRS and CDR2 is YFSETQ. V lost 5 bases, J lost 0 bases, and 8 bases lay in between. The CDR3 DNA sequence: TGCGCCAGCAGGATTGGGGCGAACACCGGGGAGCTGTTTTTT. Its translation: CASRIGANTGELFF.

The CDR3 protein is CASSLGLLAGTHEQFF. CDR3 sequence (DNA): TGTGCCAGCAGCTTGGGGTTGTTAGCGGGGACTCATGAGCAGTTCTTC. The J gene is TRBJ2-1, the V gene TRBV5-8; TRBD2 aligns across 8 bases. The CDR3 runs to 16 residues. The V gene end was trimmed by 0 bases and the J gene end by 8 bases; junction bases not matched to a gene: 10. Germline V gives CDR1 SGHTS, CDR2 YDEGEE.